Shown below are 25 T cell receptor beta chains from a single sample sequenced in a study of blood T cell repertoires in COVID-19. Assay: immunoSEQ multiplex PCR; the TCRdb copy retains only in-frame clones and omits some. The sample shows about 280,000 clones, about 85% of them seen only once. Input material: PBMCs or T cells enriched from blood (not recorded which). The receptors stem from a woman between 45 and 60 years old who had recovered from COVID-19.

This rearrangement joins TRBV2 to TRBJ1-5, with 10 positions matching TRBD1. V lost 5 bases and J lost 4; bases outside the gene matches: 14. This CDR3 has 18 residues. Germline V CDR1 and CDR2: SNHLY, FYNNEI. The CDR3 region has the DNA TGTGCCAGCAGTCAGGCAAAGCCGGGACAGGGGTTGAATCAGCCCCAGCATTTT. Its translation: CASSQAKPGQGLNQPQHF.

The V gene is TRBV27, the J gene TRBJ2-7, with 10 bases matching TRBD1. The CDR3 is made up of 16 amino acids. V lost 2 bases, J lost 3 bases, and 7 bases stayed unmatched. Per the germline V gene, CDR1 is MNHEY and CDR2 is SMNVEV (reference sequence). The CDR3 reads CASSLKWTGGFYEQYF. In DNA, the CDR3 is TGTGCCAGCAGTTTAAAGTGGACAGGGGGTTTCTACGAGCAGTACTTC.

This chain links TRBV5-1 with TRBJ1-1; 11 nucleotides agree with TRBD1. The trim removed 0 bases at V and 7 bases at J, leaving 5 bases unmatched. The V gene's germline CDR1 is SGHRS and CDR2 YFSETQ. The CDR3 loop spans 15 amino acids. DNA of the CDR3: TGCGCCAGCAGCTTGGTTCCGGGACAGGGGGTTGAAGCTTTCTTT. It codes for CASSLVPGQGVEAFF.

This rearrangement joins TRBV9 to TRBJ1-3; D remains ambiguous. Germline lookup yields CDR1 SGDLS and CDR2 YYNGEE. The CDR3 sequence is 14 residues long. Trimming cost V 3 bases and J 0 bases, with 7 bases left between them. The CDR3 sequence is CASSARDSGNTIYF. The CDR3 region has the DNA TGTGCCAGCAGCGCCCGGGACTCTGGAAACACCATATATTTT.

The V gene is TRBV19, the J gene TRBJ2-3; D remains ambiguous. From germline, CDR1 is LNHDA and CDR2 SQIVND (reference sequence). Trimming pared 1 base from V and 0 bases from J, leaving 8 bases between. The CDR3 loop spans 15 amino acids. CDR3 coding DNA: TGTGCCAGTAGTATAGGGGCCGAAAGCACAGATACGCAGTATTTT. Protein product: CASSIGAESTDTQYF.

The chain uses TRBV5-4 and TRBJ2-2; 10 bases agree with TRBD1. CDR3 length: 15 amino acids. CDR1 is SGHNT, CDR2 YYREEE, per germline (reference sequence). J was trimmed by 7 bases and V by 2 bases; bases with no gene match: 5. The chain's CDR3 is CASSFDRGRLGELFF. CDR3 DNA sequence: TGTGCCAGCAGCTTTGACAGGGGGCGCCTCGGGGAGCTGTTTTTT.

V and J are TRBV7-6 and TRBJ2-7; 7 nucleotides align to TRBD1. Germline CDR1 is SGHVS and CDR2 is FNYEAQ. The CDR3 covers 12 residues. The junction had 4 bases not matched to a gene; V was cut back by 4 bases and J by 7 bases. In nucleotides, the CDR3 is TGTGCCAGCAGCTCTTTCAGGGGGGAGCAGTACTTC. It is translated as CASSSFRGEQYF.

V usage is TRBV19 and J usage is TRBJ2-6, with TRBD1 identical over 7 bases. Germline CDR1 and CDR2: LNHDA and SQIVND (reference sequence). The CDR3 is 19 amino acids. V was pared by 3 bases and J by 1 base, with 12 bases of the junction left unmatched. The CDR3 nucleotides are TGTGCCAGTAGTATCTTCCACCGGGACAGCGGATCTGGGGCCAACGTCCTGACTTTC. The encoded protein is CASSIFHRDSGSGANVLTF.

This chain connects TRBV5-1 to TRBJ2-3; TRBD1 agrees at 12 bases. Trimming at V came to 0 bases and at J to 4 bases, leaving 3 bases not matched to a gene. The CDR3 sequence is 16 residues long. Germline CDR1 and CDR2: SGHRS and YFSETQ. CDR3 amino acids: CASSLAGTGGPDTQYF. CDR3 bases: TGCGCCAGCAGCTTGGCCGGGACAGGGGGCCCAGATACGCAGTATTTT.

Only a few counts were recorded for this clone. The chain couples TRBV19 to TRBJ1-1; 8 bases are shared with TRBD1. V dropped 7 bases and J dropped 0; count of bases not matched to a gene: 7. CDR3 length: 15 amino acids. Germline V CDR1 and CDR2: LNHDA, SQIVND (reference sequence). Written as DNA, the CDR3 is TGTGCCAGTACGGACAGGGTGGGCCTGAACACTGAAGCTTTCTTT. Translating gives CASTDRVGLNTEAFF. The full variable domain, rest sourced from reference TRBV19 and TRBJ1-1, is DGGITQSPKYLFRKEGQNVTLSCEQNLNHDAMYWYRQDPGQGLRLIYYSQIVNDFQKGDIAEGYSVSREKKESFPLTVTSAQKNPTAFYLCASTDRVGLNTEAFFGQGTRLTVV.

V and J are TRBV3-1 (or the pseudogene TRBV3-2) and TRBJ2-1; D is uncertain. Germline V lookup: CDR1 LGHDT, CDR2 YNNKEL (reference sequence). The CDR3 totals 14 residues. Trimming shortened V by 4 bases and J by 0 bases, and 7 bases separated the two germline ends. CDR3 nucleotide sequence: TGTGCCAGCAGCCTTAGGAGCTCCTACAATGAGCAGTTCTTC. Amino acid sequence: CASSLRSSYNEQFF.

This clone showed up just once. This rearrangement joins TRBV6-4 to TRBJ2-7; 7 nucleotides align to TRBD1. The germline V gene has CDR1 MRHNA and CDR2 SNTAGT. The trim removed 0 bases at V and 2 bases at J, leaving 7 bases unmatched. The CDR3 contains 16 residues. For the CDR3, the DNA is TGTGCCAGCAGTGACTCGCCGGGACAGACCCCCTACGAGCAGTACTTC. The encoded protein is CASSDSPGQTPYEQYF.

The chain uses TRBV19 and TRBJ1-5, with 7 bases matching TRBD1. The ends lost 5 bases at V and 6 bases at J; junction bases unmatched: 4. The CDR3 has 13 residues. CDR1 and CDR2 (germline): LNHDA, SQIVND (reference sequence). The CDR3 region has the DNA TGTGCCAGTAGTGGACAGGCGCTTCAGCCCCAGCATTTT. Encoded protein: CASSGQALQPQHF.

Points on this clone: The sample holds other DNA sequences that translate to the same CDR3. The J gene is TRBJ1-2, the V gene TRBV4-3, with D unresolved. The CDR3 loop spans 14 amino acids. V lost 0 bases, J lost 2 bases, and 7 bases lay in between. Germline V gene sequence: CDR1 LGHNA, CDR2 YSLEER. The CDR3 region has the DNA TGCGCCAGCAGCCAAGATCGAGGGAACTATGGCTACACCTTC. This sequence encodes CASSQDRGNYGYTF.

This clone has more than one count but fewer than ten. The rearrangement links TRBV3-1 (or the pseudogene TRBV3-2) to TRBJ2-7; D is uncertain. The V gene's germline CDR1 is LGHDT and CDR2 YNNKEL (reference sequence). V was shortened by 2 bases and J by 6 bases, with 8 bases between the two germline ends. The CDR3 totals 12 residues. The CDR3 DNA reads TGTGCCAGCAGCCAAAGCGCTATCGAGCAGTACTTC. It encodes CASSQSAIEQYF.

The chain couples TRBV30 to TRBJ1-3; possibly TRBD1 for D (6 bases). Per the germline V gene, CDR1 is GTSNPN and CDR2 is SVGIG (reference sequence). The germline V and J ends were trimmed by 0 bases and 2 bases, with 8 bases remaining between them. This CDR3 comprises 14 residues. The CDR3 region has the DNA TGTGCCTGGAGTGTAAGGGGGACTGGAAACACCATATATTTT. This sequence encodes CAWSVRGTGNTIYF.

The V call is TRBV2, the J call TRBJ2-7; 8 positions agree with TRBD1. V was pared by 7 bases and J by 4 bases, with 9 bases of the junction left unmatched. The CDR3 runs to 14 residues. Germline loops: CDR1 SNHLY, CDR2 FYNNEI. CDR3 nucleotide sequence: TGTGCCAGCAATCTCGGGACAGGACTGTACGAGCAGTACTTC. Protein product: CASNLGTGLYEQYF.

This rearrangement joins TRBV4-2 to TRBJ1-5; 7 bases are a match to TRBD1. Germline V CDR1 and CDR2: LGHNA, YNFKEQ. The CDR3 contains 16 residues. The ends lost 0 bases at V and 1 base at J; junction bases unmatched: 3. The CDR3 loop reads CASSQEEGASNQPQHF. The CDR3 nucleotides read TGTGCCAGCAGCCAAGAGGAGGGGGCAAGCAATCAGCCCCAGCATTTT.

This chain uses TRBV19 with TRBJ2-3; 7 bases fit TRBD2. The CDR3 sequence is 13 residues long. With 6 bases clipped from V and 4 bases from J, the junction kept 4 bases outside the gene matches. From germline, CDR1 is LNHDA and CDR2 SQIVND (reference sequence). Here the CDR3 reads CASSGGSADTQYF. Written as DNA, the CDR3 is TGTGCCAGTAGCGGCGGGAGCGCAGATACGCAGTATTTT.

The chain recombines TRBV14 with TRBJ2-4, with TRBD1 identical over 10 bases. Unmatched junction bases numbered 10, after V lost 4 bases and J lost 4 bases. CDR3 length: 17 residues. The V gene's germline CDR1 is SGHDN and CDR2 FVKESK. The CDR3 is CASSRLGTGDNKNIQYF. The CDR3 DNA follows: TGTGCCAGCAGCCGTCTCGGGACAGGGGATAATAAAAACATTCAGTACTTC. The variable domain in full, completed from reference TRBV14 and TRBJ2-4, reads EAGVTQFPSHSVIEKGQTVTLRCDPISGHDNLYWYRRVMGKEIKFLLHFVKESKQDESGMPNNRFLAERTGGTYSTLKVQPAELEDSGVYFCASSRLGTGDNKNIQYFGAGTRLSVL.

The chain carries TRBV6-1 and TRBJ1-2; TRBD1 agrees at 10 bases. Trimming cost V 2 bases and J 6 bases; bases outside gene matches: 6. Germline V gene sequence: CDR1 MNHNS, CDR2 SASEGT. The CDR3 has 15 residues. The CDR3 sequence: CASSEPWGTGDGYTF. In DNA, the CDR3 is TGTGCCAGCAGTGAACCCTGGGGGACAGGGGATGGCTACACCTTC.

V and J are TRBV24-1 and TRBJ2-2, with TRBD2 as a possible D gene (5 bases). The V end was cut by 9 bases, the J end by 4 bases, with 11 bases between. The CDR3 covers 13 residues. Per germline, CDR1 KGHDR and CDR2 SFDVKD. CDR3: CATRGLGTGELFF. Written as DNA, the CDR3 is TGTGCCACCCGGGGTCTGGGCACCGGGGAGCTGTTTTTT.

The chain employs TRBV28 and TRBJ1-1, with D unresolved. Trimming shortened V by 5 bases and J by 7 bases, and 17 bases separated the two germline ends. This CDR3 has 14 residues. Per germline, CDR1 MDHEN and CDR2 SYDVKM. Here the CDR3 DNA reads TGTGCCAGCAGTCTGGAGGGATCGTGGAATGAAGCTTTCTTT. Its protein is CASSLEGSWNEAFF.

The CDR3 protein is CASRRPGSGQPQHF. In DNA form, the CDR3 reads TGTGCCAGCAGAAGACCAGGGTCGGGTCAGCCCCAGCATTTT. This chain joins TRBV27 and TRBJ1-5, with a tentative D call TRBD1 (5 bases). Germline V gene lookup returns CDR1 MNHEY and CDR2 SMNVEV (reference sequence). Trimming cost V 6 bases and J 6 bases, with 15 bases left between them. This CDR3 contains 14 residues.

The J gene is TRBJ1-5, the V gene TRBV12-3 or TRBV12-4, with D maybe TRBD1 (5 bases). The V end was cut by 5 bases, the J end by 1 base, with 6 bases between. The CDR3 extends over 13 amino acids. For the CDR3, the DNA is TGTGCCAGCAGTCGACAGAGCAATCAGCCCCAGCATTTT. Protein sequence: CASSRQSNQPQHF.